This note documents a single T cell receptor (beta chain) sequence. No antigen is known for it. The data belong to a study of regulatory T cells. Patients aged 2 to 39 years had fewer naive T cells. The PCR used 52 TRBV and 13 TRBJ primers. The data were produced by immunoSEQ multiplex PCR, yet TCRdb's version contains in-frame clones alone and is incomplete. The table shows about 21,000 clones, with approximately 90% occurring only once. Study results and limitations: Hydrophobic residues at CDR3 positions 6 and 7 were enriched in conventional CD4+ T cells of CD3G-deficient patients.

With 5 bases clipped from V and 8 bases from J, the junction kept 3 bases outside the gene matches. CDR3 size: 14 residues. CDR1 is SEHNR and CDR2 is FQNEAQ in the germline V gene (reference sequence). The V call is TRBV7-9, the J call TRBJ2-1; 13 bases map to TRBD2. Sequencing was done on a sample of conventional CD4+ T cells sorted from blood. The sequence derives from a child younger than 18 with CD3G deficiency. In nucleotides, the CDR3 is TGTGCCAGCAGCAGCGGACTAGCGGGAGATGAGCAGTTCTTC. It translates to CASSSGLAGDEQFF.